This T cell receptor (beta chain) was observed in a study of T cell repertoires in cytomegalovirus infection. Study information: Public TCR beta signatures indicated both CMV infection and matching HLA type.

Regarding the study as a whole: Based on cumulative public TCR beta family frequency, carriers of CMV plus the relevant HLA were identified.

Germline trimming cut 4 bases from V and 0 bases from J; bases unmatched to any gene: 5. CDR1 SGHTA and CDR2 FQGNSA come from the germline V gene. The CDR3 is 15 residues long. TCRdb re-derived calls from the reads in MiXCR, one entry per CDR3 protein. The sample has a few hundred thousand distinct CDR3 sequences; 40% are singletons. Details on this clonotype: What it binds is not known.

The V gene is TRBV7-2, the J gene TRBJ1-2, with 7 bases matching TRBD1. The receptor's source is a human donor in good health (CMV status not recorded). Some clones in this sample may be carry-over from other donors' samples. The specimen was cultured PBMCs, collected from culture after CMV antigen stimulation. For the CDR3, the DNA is TGTGCCAGCAGCTACGGGGGACAGCCTAACTATGGCTACACCTTC. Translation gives CASSYGGQPNYGYTF.